The 6 T cell receptor beta chains presented below share a single source sample, sequenced in a study of cytomegalovirus exposure and HLA in healthy donors. PCR employed 60 Vbeta and 13 Jbeta primers. Clones were read by immunoSEQ multiplex PCR, and TCRdb kept only the in-frame ones, dropping some. This table holds some 200,000 clones, around 70% found once. The sequenced sample was PBMCs. All receptors derive from a man aged 35 to 55 in good health and CMV-seropositive.

V gene TRBV19 combines with J gene TRBJ1-6, with D unresolved. Trimming stripped 6 bases from V and 3 bases from J, with 18 bases between. The germline CDR1 and CDR2 sequences are LNHDA and SQIVND (reference sequence). The CDR3 consists of 17 residues. CDR3 sequence reads: CASSPTPTPYYNSPLHF. The CDR3 DNA reads TGTGCCAGTAGCCCCACCCCAACTCCCTACTATAATTCACCCCTCCACTTT.

CDR3 region: CASSPDKVKDGYTF. CDR3 in DNA: TGCGCCAGCAGCCCGGACAAGGTTAAGGATGGCTACACCTTC. The chain uses TRBV4-3 and TRBJ1-2; the D gene is possibly TRBD1 (5 bases). Trimming took 4 bases from V and 6 from J, leaving 15 bases between them. CDR3 length: 14 residues. Per the germline V gene, CDR1 is LGHNA and CDR2 is YSLEER.

This clone was seen once. The chain carries TRBV5-1 and TRBJ2-2; D may be TRBD1 (6 bases). The CDR3 is 15 residues long. V lost 4 bases to trimming and J lost 2 bases, with 12 bases between them. Germline-derived CDR1 and CDR2 are SGHRS and YFSETQ. The CDR3 spells CASSPGQPNTGELFF. In DNA, the CDR3 is TGCGCCAGCAGCCCTGGACAGCCTAACACCGGGGAGCTGTTTTTT.

V is TRBV5-1 and J is TRBJ2-1, with 8 positions matching TRBD1. CDR3 size: 13 residues. CDR1 is SGHRS and CDR2 is YFSETQ in the germline V gene. J lost 9 bases, V lost 3 bases, and 5 bases had no gene match. The CDR3 reads CASSSGGRIEQFF. CDR3 DNA sequence: TGCGCCAGCAGCTCAGGGGGCCGAATTGAGCAGTTCTTC.

The rearrangement joins TRBV19 to TRBJ1-1, with D uncertain. Germline loops: CDR1 LNHDA, CDR2 SQIVND (reference sequence). This CDR3 has 15 amino acids. V lost 7 bases to trimming and J lost 3 bases, with 18 bases between them. The CDR3 sequence: CASTPSGRWDTEAFF. The CDR3 DNA reads as TGTGCCAGTACCCCCTCCGGCAGGTGGGACACTGAAGCTTTCTTT. Full variable domain (remainder filled in from reference TRBV19 and TRBJ1-1): DGGITQSPKYLFRKEGQNVTLSCEQNLNHDAMYWYRQDPGQGLRLIYYSQIVNDFQKGDIAEGYSVSREKKESFPLTVTSAQKNPTAFYLCASTPSGRWDTEAFFGQGTRLTVV.

This clone turned up a few times. This chain links TRBV11-2 with TRBJ1-1; D remains ambiguous. Germline V gene data show CDR1 as SGHAT and CDR2 as FQNNGV. The CDR3 length is 18 residues. V lost 6 bases to trimming and J lost 3 bases, with 26 bases between them. The chain's CDR3 is CASRTFRGRVRSDTEAFF. The CDR3, as DNA: TGTGCCAGCAGAACCTTCCGAGGGCGTGTGCGGTCCGACACTGAAGCTTTCTTT.